This T cell receptor (beta chain) was obtained from a study of T cells in Graves' hyperthyroidism and ophthalmopathy. Amplification of TCR beta CDR3 regions was performed using RNA transcripts as template. Initially, a first-round RT-PCR of the TCR CDR3 employed the HTBI primer set. TCRdb fed the multiplex PCR reads into MiXCR, producing one record per CDR3 protein. This sample has around 700,000 distinct CDR3 sequences, with roughly a third found just once. The CDR3 runs 16 residues. V gave up 3 bases and J gave up 5 bases, with 16 bases separating them. Germline V gene lookup returns CDR1 WNHNN and CDR2 SYGVQD (reference sequence).

The clonotype was recovered from a woman between 40 and 50 years old with Graves' hyperthyroidism. The source material was blood. The gene calls are TRBV10-1 and TRBJ1-4; D is ambiguous. CDR3 nucleotides: TGCGCCAGCAGTGATCCTTCTGACGGATTAAATGAAAAACTGTTTTTT. It specifies CASSDPSDGLNEKLFF.